The next 27 T cell receptor beta chains were all read from a single sample in a study of cytomegalovirus exposure and HLA in healthy donors. The study ran its PCR with 60 Vbeta and 13 Jbeta primers. Method: immunoSEQ multiplex PCR; TCRdb's copy keeps in-frame clones and lacks some. The data contain roughly 120,000 clones, 81% of them seen just once; the ten biggest clones take up approximately 2%. The sequencing sample was made of PBMCs. The receptor set was obtained from a man in his forties or fifties in good health and CMV-seronegative.

The V gene is TRBV2, the J gene TRBJ1-1; D perhaps matches TRBD1 (6 bases). The CDR3 is 16 residues long. Germline values: CDR1 SNHLY, CDR2 FYNNEI. V was cut by 7 bases and J by 3 bases, with 21 bases left in between. CDR3 residues: CASTPGWTEQDTEAFF. The DNA for the CDR3 is TGTGCCAGCACCCCCGGATGGACAGAGCAAGACACTGAAGCTTTCTTT.

This chain uses TRBV5-8 with TRBJ1-4; tentatively, D is TRBD1 (5 bases). Trimming cost V 4 bases and J 6 bases, with 19 bases left between them. The CDR3 loop spans 16 amino acids. Germline V CDR1 and CDR2: SGHTS, YDEGEE. In DNA, the CDR3 is TGTGCCAGCAGCAGAATTGCCCCCCGGGGGGATGAAAAACTGTTTTTT. It translates to CASSRIAPRGDEKLFF.

V gene TRBV29-1 combines with J gene TRBJ2-1; 10 positions match TRBD2. The trim removed 0 bases at V and 9 bases at J, leaving 8 bases unmatched. The germline CDR1 and CDR2 sequences are SQVTM and ANQGSEA. CDR3 length: 15 amino acids. The CDR3 is CSVEDSSGGVGEQFF. The CDR3 region has the DNA TGCAGCGTTGAAGATAGCAGCGGGGGGGTGGGTGAGCAGTTCTTC.

The V gene is TRBV2, the J gene TRBJ2-1; D is possibly TRBD2 (5 bases). The CDR3 extends over 13 amino acids. Trimming took off 7 bases at V and 4 bases at J, with 11 bases between the two ends. Germline CDR1 and CDR2: SNHLY and FYNNEI. CDR3 DNA: TGTGCCAGCACAGGACGGGGTTACAATGAGCAGTTCTTC. This gives the protein CASTGRGYNEQFF.

The J gene is TRBJ2-7, the V gene TRBV10-1; 10 nucleotides agree with TRBD1. Germline V gives CDR1 WNHNN, CDR2 SYGVQD (reference sequence). The CDR3 extends over 13 amino acids. The ends lost 9 bases at V and 3 bases at J; junction bases unmatched: 5. CDR3: CASARTGGYEQYF. CDR3 sequence (DNA): TGCGCCAGTGCTCGGACAGGGGGCTACGAGCAGTACTTC.

The genes are TRBV2 and TRBJ2-2; D may be TRBD2 (7 bases). V shed 5 bases and J shed 5 bases, with 12 bases lying between them. Germline CDR1 is SNHLY and CDR2 is FYNNEI. CDR3 length equals 14 residues. This chain's CDR3 is CASSPQGGTGELFF. The DNA of the CDR3 is TGTGCCAGCAGTCCACAGGGAGGGACCGGGGAGCTGTTTTTT.

The chain couples TRBV9 to TRBJ1-6, with TRBD1 identical over 10 bases. Unmatched junction bases numbered 7, after V lost 0 bases and J lost 10 bases. CDR1 and CDR2 (germline): SGDLS, YYNGEE. This CDR3 spans 16 amino acids. CDR3 residues: CASSVVEGQGRSPLHF. CDR3 bases: TGTGCCAGCAGCGTAGTGGAGGGACAGGGGCGATCACCCCTCCACTTT.

The chain has TRBV15 and TRBJ1-1, with a weak D call TRBD1 (5 bases). CDR3 size: 16 residues. From germline, CDR1 is LNHNV and CDR2 YYDKDF (reference sequence). V lost 5 bases and J 1 base, leaving 17 bases between the germline ends. The CDR3 here is CATSERRTNGNTEAFF. The CDR3 nucleotides read TGTGCCACCAGCGAACGCCGGACAAATGGGAACACTGAAGCTTTCTTT.

The J gene is TRBJ1-1, the V gene TRBV28; weak D call: TRBD1 (5 bases). Germline V gene data show CDR1 as MDHEN and CDR2 as SYDVKM. This CDR3 spans 13 amino acids. V was clipped by 3 bases and J by 1 base, with 6 bases between them. In DNA, the CDR3 is TGTGCCAGCAGTTTGGGGGGGAACACTGAAGCTTTCTTT. Translation gives CASSLGGNTEAFF.

Comment on this clone: Other DNA sequences in this sample translate to the same CDR3. The gene calls are TRBV19 and TRBJ2-7; possibly TRBD1 for D (5 bases). The V gene lost 4 bases and the J gene lost 1 base, with 11 bases spanning the gap. Germline V CDR1 and CDR2: LNHDA, SQIVND (reference sequence). The CDR3 contains 14 residues. The CDR3 nucleotides read TGTGCCAGTAGTACAGGAACAGGATCCTACGAGCAGTACTTC. Translated, it gives CASSTGTGSYEQYF.

The chain combines TRBV18 with TRBJ2-5, with D possibly TRBD2 on 5 matching bases. Germline V gene sequence: CDR1 KGHSH, CDR2 LQKENI. The length of the CDR3 is 17 residues. Trimming removed 3 bases from V and 5 bases from J, with 22 bases in between. The CDR3 is CASSPSAAVGMGETQYF. As DNA, the CDR3 is TGTGCCAGCTCACCCTCCGCCGCTGTCGGGATGGGGGAGACCCAGTACTTC.

The rearrangement uses TRBV4-3 and TRBJ1-4; tentative D call: TRBD1 (6 bases). CDR3 length: 16 amino acids. CDR1 is LGHNA, CDR2 YSLEER, per germline. V lost 2 bases and J 4 bases, leaving 14 bases between the germline ends. CDR3 sequence reads: CASSQTGTSGNEKLFF. DNA of the CDR3: TGCGCCAGCAGCCAAACAGGGACGTCGGGTAATGAAAAACTGTTTTTT.

The chain has TRBV7-6 and TRBJ2-2, with TRBD2 as a possible D gene (6 bases). Trimming pared 2 bases from V and 1 base from J, leaving 11 bases between. Germline assignment: CDR1 SGHVS and CDR2 FNYEAQ. The CDR3 is 16 amino acids. In DNA, the CDR3 is TGTGCCAGCAGCTTATGGAGTAGCGGGAACACCGGGGAGCTGTTTTTT. Protein product: CASSLWSSGNTGELFF.

This chain joins TRBV27 and TRBJ1-1; D possibly corresponds to TRBD1 (5 bases). This CDR3 region has 12 residues. CDR1 is MNHEY, CDR2 SMNVEV, per germline (reference sequence). V shed 8 bases and J shed 8 bases, with 15 bases lying between them. The CDR3 nucleotides are TGTGCCAGCCGCTCCGGGGGACGAGAAGCTTTCTTT. As protein: CASRSGGREAFF.

The V gene is TRBV11-2, the J gene TRBJ2-1, with TRBD2 matching over 9 bases. The CDR3 extends over 18 amino acids. Looked up from germline, CDR1 is SGHAT and CDR2 is FQNNGV. The V segment lost 1 base and the J segment 0 bases; nucleotides outside the gene matches: 7. Here the CDR3 DNA reads TGTGCCAGCAGCTTAGGTCTAGCGGGGAGGAGCTCCTACAATGAGCAGTTCTTC. It encodes CASSLGLAGRSSYNEQFF.

For this clone: An end of the junction differs from the germline gene, which may be a read error. This chain links TRBV30 with TRBJ2-4, with 10 bases matching TRBD1. Looked up from germline, CDR1 is GTSNPN and CDR2 is SVGIG (reference sequence). This CDR3 is built from 13 residues. In DNA, the CDR3 is TGTGCCTGGCACCGGGACAGGGGAAACAGTCAGTACTTC. Its protein product is CAWHRDRGNSQYF.

V and J are TRBV11-2 and TRBJ2-7, with D perhaps matching TRBD1 (5 bases). Trimming left V 4 bases short and J 0 bases short, with 10 bases between. The germline gives CDR1 SGHAT, CDR2 FQNNGV. This CDR3 has 14 amino acids. The CDR3 DNA follows: TGTGCCAGCAGCTGGACATCGAACTCCTACGAGCAGTACTTC. It is translated as CASSWTSNSYEQYF.

This sequence joins TRBV27 and TRBJ2-2; tentative D call: TRBD1 (5 bases). Germline V gene sequence: CDR1 MNHEY, CDR2 SMNVEV (reference sequence). The CDR3 runs to 13 residues. Trimming removed 5 bases at V and 6 bases at J, with 10 bases between. CDR3 amino acids: CASSVRQSGELFF. The CDR3 DNA is TGTGCCAGCAGTGTAAGACAGTCCGGGGAGCTGTTTTTT.

This clone was counted a few times. The rearrangement joins TRBV6-5 to TRBJ1-1, with 9 bases that match TRBD1. CDR1 and CDR2 (germline): MNHEY, SVGAGI. The CDR3 is made up of 14 amino acids. Trimming removed 5 bases from V and 0 bases from J; junction bases left unmatched: 1. CDR3 protein: CASSRQGVNTEAFF. The CDR3 nucleotides are TGTGCCAGCAGTCGACAGGGGGTGAACACTGAAGCTTTCTTT.

V is TRBV27 and J is TRBJ2-3; TRBD2 matches 10 bases. Germline trimming cut 5 bases from V and 4 bases from J; bases unmatched to any gene: 6. The CDR3 loop spans 15 amino acids. CDR1 MNHEY and CDR2 SMNVEV come from the germline V gene (reference sequence). The DNA of the CDR3 is TGTGCCAGCAGTCCGTGGACTAGCGGCGCAGATACGCAGTATTTT. It translates to CASSPWTSGADTQYF.

The chain is built from TRBV11-2 and TRBJ2-4; no firm D call. CDR1 SGHAT and CDR2 FQNNGV come from the germline V gene. The CDR3 runs 14 residues. V gave up 5 bases and J gave up 2 bases, with 10 bases separating them. CDR3 in DNA: TGTGCCAGCAGCAACGGAGAGACCAAAAACATTCAGTACTTC. It translates to CASSNGETKNIQYF.

The chain is built from TRBV28 and TRBJ2-7, with D hard to call. Trimming removed 1 base at V and 5 bases at J, with 15 bases between. Germline V gene sequence: CDR1 MDHEN, CDR2 SYDVKM. The CDR3 is 15 residues long. The CDR3 DNA is TGTGCCAGCAGTTTATCCCCAGGATCTGTGAACGAGCAGTACTTC. It yields the protein CASSLSPGSVNEQYF.

This rearrangement joins TRBV28 to TRBJ2-5, with 8 nucleotides matching TRBD2. Germline loops: CDR1 MDHEN, CDR2 SYDVKM. The CDR3 consists of 15 residues. Losses at the gene ends were 2 bases for V and 4 bases for J; bases not matched to a gene: 6. The CDR3 loop is CASSLAGGRAETQYF. The CDR3 nucleotides read TGTGCCAGCAGTTTAGCGGGAGGCCGCGCAGAGACCCAGTACTTC.

The chain recombines TRBV6-5 with TRBJ1-3; D is uncertain. CDR3 length equals 16 residues. V dropped 0 bases and J dropped 0 bases, with 9 bases sitting between them. Germline V lookup: CDR1 MNHEY, CDR2 SVGAGI. The chain's CDR3 is CASSYSREFSGNTIYF. The CDR3 coding sequence is TGTGCCAGCAGTTACTCGCGAGAATTCTCTGGAAACACCATATATTTT.

This clone was found a few times. The J gene is TRBJ2-7, the V gene TRBV4-3, with D possibly being TRBD1 (6 bases). V gave up 0 bases and J gave up 1 base, with 13 bases separating them. Germline V gives CDR1 LGHNA, CDR2 YSLEER. The CDR3 length is 16 residues. DNA for the CDR3: TGCGCCAGCAGCCAAGAAACCGGGACACCATCCTACGAGCAGTACTTC. Protein: CASSQETGTPSYEQYF.

The genes are TRBV19 and TRBJ1-2, with D perhaps matching TRBD1 (6 bases). The CDR3 extends over 15 amino acids. Germline assignment: CDR1 LNHDA and CDR2 SQIVND (reference sequence). V dropped 3 bases and J dropped 6 bases, with 17 bases sitting between them. CDR3 amino acids: CASSIQTQGLDGYTF. The CDR3 bases are TGTGCCAGTAGTATCCAAACACAGGGTCTCGATGGCTACACCTTC.

The rearrangement joins TRBV19 to TRBJ2-7, with D tentatively TRBD1 (6 bases). V lost 8 bases and J 4 bases, leaving 18 bases between the germline ends. This CDR3 contains 14 residues. The germline V gene has CDR1 LNHDA and CDR2 SQIVND (reference sequence). CDR3 protein: CASHPPGARYEQYF. DNA for the CDR3: TGTGCCAGTCATCCTCCAGGGGCGCGGTACGAGCAGTACTTC.